These 27 T cell receptor beta chains were all obtained from the same sample, sequenced in a study of CD8 T cells in ankylosing spondylitis. TCRdb re-derived calls from the 5' RACE reads in MiXCR, one entry per CDR3 protein. The data show more than 150,000 distinct CDR3 sequences, 10% to 15% seen once. Input material: blood, either unsorted or a sorted T cell fraction (not recorded which). Every receptor here comes from a female donor with ankylosing spondylitis or in good health (not recorded which).

Notes on this clonotype: This clone may be a read error of a much larger clone one base away. V gene TRBV15 combines with J gene TRBJ2-1; D gene unclear. V lost 7 bases and J 4 bases, leaving 11 bases between the germline ends. CDR1 and CDR2 (germline): LNHNV, YYDKDF (reference sequence). The CDR3 extends over 13 amino acids. The CDR3 bases are TGTGCCACCAACCGAGTTTATTACAATGAGCAGTTCTTC. It is translated as CATNRVYYNEQFF.

This clonotype was detected a few times. The chain links TRBV6-5 to TRBJ2-7; D is perhaps TRBD2 (6 bases). This CDR3 contains 18 residues. Germline V gives CDR1 MNHEY, CDR2 SVGAGI. Trimming shortened V by 0 bases and J by 1 base, and 19 bases separated the two germline ends. This CDR3 reads CASSYSIAGGSGSYEQYF. The CDR3 DNA is TGTGCCAGCAGTTACTCGATAGCTGGGGGGAGCGGTTCCTACGAGCAGTACTTC.

This clonotype was observed a few times. This chain connects TRBV10-3 to TRBJ1-6; the D is unclear. Trimming pared 3 bases from V and 8 bases from J, leaving 11 bases between. Per germline, CDR1 ENHRY and CDR2 SYGVKD. The CDR3 runs to 14 residues. CDR3 region: CAISENSGYSPLHF. The CDR3 DNA reads as TGTGCCATCAGTGAAAACTCCGGATATTCACCCCTCCACTTT.

The V and J genes are TRBV2 and TRBJ2-1, with D possibly matching TRBD2 (5 bases). Germline V gene data show CDR1 as SNHLY and CDR2 as FYNNEI. V was pared by 11 bases and J by 5 bases, with 10 bases between. This CDR3 is built from 11 residues. The DNA of the CDR3 is TGTGCCGGTCGACTAAACAATGAGCAGTTCTTC. Translating it yields CAGRLNNEQFF.

The sample holds many counts of this clonotype. The chain is built from TRBV7-2 and TRBJ1-1; 7 positions match TRBD1. Per the germline V gene, CDR1 is SGHTA and CDR2 is FQGNSA. This CDR3 spans 13 amino acids. After removal of 5 bases from V and 3 bases from J, the junction contained 3 bases not matched to a gene. Written as DNA, the CDR3 is TGTGCCAGCAGCGCTGACAGGGACACTGAAGCTTTCTTT. Translation: CASSADRDTEAFF.

This clonotype was observed a handful of times. The rearrangement uses TRBV30 and TRBJ1-2; D unresolved. Looked up from germline, CDR1 is GTSNPN and CDR2 is SVGIG (reference sequence). The CDR3 has 12 residues. The V and J ends lost 0 bases and 7 bases respectively, with 9 bases between them. In DNA form, the CDR3 reads TGTGCCTGGAGTGTACTGGAGGGTGGCTACACCTTC. It encodes CAWSVLEGGYTF.

Ten or more counts support this clonotype. This chain uses TRBV14 with TRBJ1-5, with D hard to call. The germline V gene has CDR1 SGHDN and CDR2 FVKESK. The V end lost 5 bases, the J end lost 7 bases, and 12 bases lay between the germline ends. There are 13 residues in the CDR3. CDR3 amino acids: CASSTGLWQPQHF. CDR3 nucleotide sequence: TGTGCCAGCAGCACCGGACTATGGCAGCCCCAGCATTTT.

The chain carries TRBV7-2 and TRBJ1-5; D ambiguous. Trimming took 4 bases from V and 2 from J, leaving 15 bases between them. The V gene's germline CDR1 is SGHTA and CDR2 FQGNSA. The CDR3 contains 16 residues. CDR3 in amino acids: CASSSIKGLGNQPQHF. The CDR3 nucleotides read TGTGCCAGCAGCTCGATAAAGGGCTTGGGCAATCAGCCCCAGCATTTT.

In this sample, this clonotype turned up a few times. The genes are TRBV4-3 and TRBJ2-6; D unresolved. The CDR3 extends over 18 amino acids. Between the trimmed V and J ends, which lost 1 base and 1 base, there was a span of 14 bases. The germline CDR1 and CDR2 sequences are LGHNA and YSLEER. CDR3 amino acids: CASSQAEGGESGANVLTF. In DNA, the CDR3 is TGCGCCAGCAGCCAAGCGGAAGGCGGCGAATCTGGGGCCAACGTCCTGACTTTC.

Concerning this clonotype: It may be a read error: a sequence one base away is much more abundant. V is TRBV12-3 or TRBV12-4 and J is TRBJ2-7; D is undetermined. The CDR3 consists of 13 residues. Trimming pared 5 bases from V and 3 bases from J, leaving 11 bases between. The CDR3, as DNA: TGTGCCAGCAGTAGTGCGCCGATCTACGAGCAGTACTTC. It encodes CASSSAPIYEQYF.

The table lists this clonotype with a count of one. The chain combines TRBV7-2 with TRBJ2-7; the D is unclear. Deletions cut 2 bases from V and 9 bases from J, with 23 bases between. The CDR3 loop spans 16 amino acids. Germline V gene lookup returns CDR1 SGHTA and CDR2 FQGNSA. The CDR3 DNA reads TGTGCCAGCAGCTTAAACCTCCCTAGTTTGCGCCCGATGCAGTACTTC. The encoded protein is CASSLNLPSLRPMQYF. Using reference TRBV7-2 and TRBJ2-7 for the parts outside the CDR3, the full variable domain is GAGVSQSPSNKVTEKGKDVELRCDPISGHTALYWYRQSLGQGLEFLIYFQGNSAPDKSGLPSDRFSAERTGGSVSTLTIQRTQQEDSAVYLCASSLNLPSLRPMQYFGPGTRLTVT.

The gene calls are TRBV7-2 and TRBJ2-7, with D maybe TRBD1 (5 bases). Trimming took off 5 bases at V and 2 bases at J, with 7 bases between the two ends. The CDR3 consists of 12 residues. The germline CDR1 and CDR2 sequences are SGHTA and FQGNSA. The CDR3 DNA reads TGTGCCAGCAGCCAGGGCCCCTACGAGCAGTACTTC. Translation: CASSQGPYEQYF.

This clonotype has a handful of counts. This chain links TRBV20-1 with TRBJ2-7, with D maybe TRBD1 (5 bases). V lost 3 bases to trimming and J lost 0 bases, with 9 bases between them. The CDR3 runs to 13 residues. Germline V gene lookup returns CDR1 DFQATT and CDR2 SNEGSKA (reference sequence). The CDR3, as DNA: TGCAGTGCTAGTAGGGGTAGCTCCTACGAGCAGTACTTC. Protein: CSASRGSSYEQYF.

This clonotype was seen at least ten times. The chain combines TRBV20-1 with TRBJ2-2; 10 bases map to TRBD2. J was trimmed by 5 bases and V by 6 bases; bases with no gene match: 9. Germline CDR1 DFQATT, CDR2 SNEGSKA (reference sequence). The CDR3 extends over 15 amino acids. This chain's CDR3 is CSAGPSGSSTGELFF. CDR3 sequence (DNA): TGCAGTGCGGGCCCTAGCGGGAGTTCGACCGGGGAGCTGTTTTTT.

Ten or more counts support this clonotype. The rearrangement joins TRBV7-2 to TRBJ1-5, with D unresolved. V lost 5 bases and J lost 3, with 8 bases in between. The CDR3 runs to 13 residues. Per germline, CDR1 SGHTA and CDR2 FQGNSA. The DNA of the CDR3 is TGTGCCAGCAGCGCGTGGGCCAATCAGCCCCAGCATTTT. This sequence encodes CASSAWANQPQHF.

This clonotype showed up many times. The chain recombines TRBV20-1 with TRBJ2-1; 11 bases are shared with TRBD2. The CDR3 has 14 amino acids. CDR1 is DFQATT, CDR2 SNEGSKA, per germline (reference sequence). V lost 4 bases to trimming and J lost 13 bases; unmatched junction nucleotides: 12. The DNA of the CDR3 is TGCAGTGCTACTGGTACTAGCGGGAGTATCAGCCAGTTCTTC. It specifies CSATGTSGSISQFF.

The gene calls are TRBV11-2 and TRBJ2-7; D not certain. The CDR3 extends over 13 amino acids. Germline loops: CDR1 SGHAT, CDR2 FQNNGV. Trimming took 5 bases from V and 1 from J, leaving 9 bases between them. CDR3 residues: CASSPRLSYEQYF. The CDR3 DNA follows: TGTGCCAGCAGCCCCCGGTTATCCTACGAGCAGTACTTC.

This clonotype was counted between two and nine times. The J gene is TRBJ2-5, the V gene TRBV10-3, with D uncertain. This CDR3 spans 15 amino acids. From germline, CDR1 is ENHRY and CDR2 SYGVKD. Trimming left V 0 bases short and J 1 base short, with 9 bases between. CDR3 sequence: CAISESATSQETQYF. CDR3 DNA sequence: TGTGCCATCAGTGAGTCCGCTACCAGCCAAGAGACCCAGTACTTC.

The chain links TRBV7-2 to TRBJ1-5; D gene uncertain. Looked up from germline, CDR1 is SGHTA and CDR2 is FQGNSA. V lost 0 bases, J lost 7 bases, and 10 bases lay in between. The CDR3 spans 14 residues. The CDR3 DNA reads TGTGCCAGCAGCTTAGCCGCCCTCCAGCAGCCCCAGCATTTT. Translation gives CASSLAALQQPQHF.

This clonotype has a count of ten or more. The V and J genes are TRBV3-1 and TRBJ2-1; 9 bases map to TRBD2. Germline lookup yields CDR1 LGHDT and CDR2 YNNKEL (reference sequence). This CDR3 has 16 amino acids. J gave up 6 bases and V 5 bases, and 11 bases lay outside the gene matches. CDR3 DNA sequence: TGTGCCAGCAGCGTATTGACTAGCGGATTACTCAATGAGCAGTTCTTC. This codes for CASSVLTSGLLNEQFF.

As to this clonotype: This may stem from a read error, because a much larger clone lies one nucleotide away. V is TRBV10-3 and J is TRBJ1-2, with D unclear. This CDR3 has 13 residues. Germline lookup yields CDR1 ENHRY and CDR2 SYGVKD. CDR3 protein: CAIRGGAPYDYTF. In nucleotides, the CDR3 is TGTGCCATCAGGGGAGGCGCACCCTATGACTACACCTTC.

This clonotype appeared many times. The J gene is TRBJ2-1, the V gene TRBV6-2 or TRBV6-3; TRBD2 matches at 10 bases. V was pared by 7 bases and J by 3 bases, with 6 bases of the junction left unmatched. This CDR3 contains 15 residues. Germline V lookup: CDR1 MNHEY, CDR2 SVGEGT. CDR3 nucleotides: TGTGCCAGCACTACTCTAGCGGGAGTCTACAATGAGCAGTTCTTC. Protein sequence: CASTTLAGVYNEQFF.

This chain uses TRBV10-2 with TRBJ2-7; D perhaps matches TRBD2 (5 bases). The CDR3 is 13 amino acids. Looked up from germline, CDR1 is WSHSY and CDR2 is SAAADI. V was clipped by 6 bases and J by 4 bases, with 13 bases between them. Written as DNA, the CDR3 is TGCGCCAGCAGCCCCGGGATGGGGTACGAGCAGTACTTC. Its protein is CASSPGMGYEQYF.

This clonotype has a handful of counts. This chain connects TRBV7-2 to TRBJ2-5; 7 nucleotides agree with TRBD2. This CDR3 has 12 residues. The germline V gene has CDR1 SGHTA and CDR2 FQGNSA. V gave up 6 bases and J gave up 5 bases; unmatched junction bases: 3. CDR3 DNA sequence: TGTGCCAGCAGTTGGGAGGGGGAGACCCAGTACTTC. This translates into CASSWEGETQYF.

This clonotype was recorded at least ten times. The rearrangement joins TRBV20-1 to TRBJ1-2; D call uncertain. The CDR3 loop spans 11 amino acids. Trimming stripped 6 bases from V and 2 bases from J, with 7 bases between. CDR1 and CDR2 from the germline V gene are DFQATT and SNEGSKA (reference sequence). The CDR3 nucleotides are TGCAGTGCGTCGGGGAACTATGGCTACACCTTC. Its translation: CSASGNYGYTF.

This clonotype was seen just once. CDR3 in amino acids: CACVGGRPNEKLFF. CDR3 DNA: TGTGCCTGCGTCGGCGGCAGACCCAATGAAAAACTGTTTTTT. This chain joins TRBV19 and TRBJ1-4, with unresolved D. The germline V and J ends were trimmed by 11 bases and 5 bases, with 18 bases remaining between them. Looked up from germline, CDR1 is LNHDA and CDR2 is SQIVND (reference sequence). The CDR3 length is 14 residues.

This clonotype was counted many times. The chain combines TRBV7-8 with TRBJ2-7; D gene ambiguous. Trimming left V 5 bases short and J 4 bases short, with 6 bases between. This CDR3 spans 11 amino acids. The germline CDR1 and CDR2 sequences are SGHVS and FQNEAQ. CDR3: CASSVGYEQYF. CDR3 nucleotides: TGTGCCAGCAGCGTGGGTTACGAGCAGTACTTC.